What follows describes a single T cell receptor (beta chain). Libraries were prepared by immunoSEQ multiplex PCR; TCRdb keeps only in-frame clonotypes and omits some of them. The table has roughly 250,000 clones, 75% to 90% seen once; the top ten hold roughly 3.7%. The data were obtained in a study of blood T cell repertoires in COVID-19. As for the study in general: The analysed material was cDNA or gDNA that came from T cells, B-cell-depleted T cells, or PBMCs.

The specimen was peripheral blood. The TCR originated in a woman in her thirties or forties with acute or convalescent COVID-19.

This CDR3 reads CASSLGDSLGEETQYF. The CDR3 region has the DNA TGCGCCAGCAGCTTGGGGGACAGCTTAGGGGAAGAGACCCAGTACTTC. The chain recombines TRBV5-1 with TRBJ2-5, with TRBD1 matching 7 bases. Per germline, CDR1 SGHRS and CDR2 YFSETQ. The CDR3 spans 16 residues. Germline trimming cut 0 bases from V and 3 bases from J; bases unmatched to any gene: 8.